This TCR beta chain was obtained from a study of T and B cells in COVID-19 patients. Study details: Blood was sampled from COVID-19 patients who were either actively infected or recovered. In the active-infection cohort, about 90% of the roughly 20 patients had comorbidities linked to unfavorable COVID-19 outcome.

TRB rearrangements were amplified by multiplex PCR with BIOMED2 TRB-A/B primers. TCRdb itself ran the multiplex PCR reads through MiXCR, one entry per CDR3 protein. The profile covers around 10,000 distinct CDR3 sequences, with 28% appearing a single time and 25% to 30% taken by the ten largest. Germline CDR1 reads LNHDA; CDR2 reads SQIVND (reference sequence). The ends were cut back, 5 bases at V and 2 bases at J, with 19 bases in the middle. This CDR3 contains 17 residues. About this clonotype itself: Its target is unknown.

Blood genomic DNA input for TRB amplification was about 220-500 ng. Findings and caveats of the study: Patients with COVID-19 reportedly showed strongly skewed T cell receptor beta variable and joining gene usage.

This sequence joins TRBV19 and TRBJ1-5, with D perhaps TRBD1 (5 bases). Sequences were obtained from blood. This clonotype was obtained from a human donor who had recovered from COVID-19. The CDR3 region is CASSPSGGALGNQPQHF. The CDR3 DNA reads as TGTGCCAGTAGTCCCTCGGGGGGTGCTCTAGGCAATCAGCCCCAGCATTTT.